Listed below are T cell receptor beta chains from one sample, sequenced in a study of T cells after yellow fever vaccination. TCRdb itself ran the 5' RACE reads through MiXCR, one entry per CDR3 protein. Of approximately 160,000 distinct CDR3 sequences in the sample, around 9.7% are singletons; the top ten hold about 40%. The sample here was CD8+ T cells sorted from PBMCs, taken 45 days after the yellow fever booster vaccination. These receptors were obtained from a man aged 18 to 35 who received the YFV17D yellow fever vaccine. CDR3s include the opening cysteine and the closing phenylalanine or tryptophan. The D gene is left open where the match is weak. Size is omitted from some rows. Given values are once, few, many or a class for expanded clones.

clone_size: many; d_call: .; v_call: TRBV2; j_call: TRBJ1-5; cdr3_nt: TGTGCCAGCAGTAAGAGTACGGTTAGCAATCAGCCCCAGCATTTT; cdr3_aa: CASSKSTVSNQPQHF
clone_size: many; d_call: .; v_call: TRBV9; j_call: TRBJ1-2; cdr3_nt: TGTGCCAGCAGCGCCCCGGGCCCCACTAACTATGGCTACACCTTC; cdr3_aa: CASSAPGPTNYGYTF
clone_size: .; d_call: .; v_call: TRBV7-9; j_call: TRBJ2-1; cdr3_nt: TGTGCCAGCCCCCCTATTAGCTTCAATGAGCAGTTCTTC; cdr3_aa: CASPPISFNEQFF
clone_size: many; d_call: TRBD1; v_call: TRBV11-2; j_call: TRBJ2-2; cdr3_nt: TGTGCCAGCAGCTTAGGAAGACAGGGGACCGGGGAGCTGTTTTTT; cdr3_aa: CASSLGRQGTGELFF
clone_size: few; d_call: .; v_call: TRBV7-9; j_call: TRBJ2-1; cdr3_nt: TGTGCCAGCAGCTACCCCCAGCCCAATGAGCAGTTCTTC; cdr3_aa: CASSYPQPNEQFF
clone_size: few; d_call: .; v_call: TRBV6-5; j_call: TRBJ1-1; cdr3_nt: TGTGCCAGCAGTTATTCCCGAACCCTGACCACTGAAGCTTTCTTT; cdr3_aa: CASSYSRTLTTEAFF
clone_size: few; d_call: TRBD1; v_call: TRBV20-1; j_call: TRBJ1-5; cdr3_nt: TGCAGTGCTATAAGACAGGGGAGCGGACAGCCCCAGCATTTT; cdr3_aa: CSAIRQGSGQPQHF
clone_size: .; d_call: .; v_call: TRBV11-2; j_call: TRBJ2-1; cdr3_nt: TGTGCCAGCAGCTTGGGACGTACTAGTCCCCCCTACAATGAGCAGTTCTTC; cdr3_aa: CASSLGRTSPPYNEQFF
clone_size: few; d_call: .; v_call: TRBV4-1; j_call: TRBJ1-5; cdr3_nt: TGCGCCAGCAGCCAAGATACCCCTCAGCCCCAGCATTTT; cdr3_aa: CASSQDTPQPQHF
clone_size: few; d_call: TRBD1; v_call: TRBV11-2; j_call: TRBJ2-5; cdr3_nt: TGTGCCAGCAGCTTAGTATCCACAGGGGAAGAGACCCAGTACTTC; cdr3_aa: CASSLVSTGEETQYF
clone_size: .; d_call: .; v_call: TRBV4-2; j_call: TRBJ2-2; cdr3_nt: TGTGCCAGCAGCCGAGGTCTGGGCACCGGGGAGCTGTTTTTT; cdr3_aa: CASSRGLGTGELFF
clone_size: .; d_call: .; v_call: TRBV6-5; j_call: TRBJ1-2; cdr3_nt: TGTGCCAGCAGTTATGGGGAGGGTGGCTACACCTTC; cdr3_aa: CASSYGEGGYTF
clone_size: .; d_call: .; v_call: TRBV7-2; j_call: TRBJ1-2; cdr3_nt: TGTGCCAGCAGCTTAGACAGAGGGTCTACCTATGGCTACACCTTC; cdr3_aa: CASSLDRGSTYGYTF
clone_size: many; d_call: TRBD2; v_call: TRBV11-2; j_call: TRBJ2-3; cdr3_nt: TGTGCCAGCAGCCCCGAGGGTAGCGGGGGCCAAAGCACAGATACGCAGTATTTT; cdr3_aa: CASSPEGSGGQSTDTQYF
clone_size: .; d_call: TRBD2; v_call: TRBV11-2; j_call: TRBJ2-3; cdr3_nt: TGTGCCAGCAGCTTCGAGCGGGGGCCAGATACGCAGTATTTT; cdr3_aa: CASSFERGPDTQYF
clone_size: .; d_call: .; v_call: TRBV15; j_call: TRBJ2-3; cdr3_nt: TGTGCCACCAGCAGAGATCCCGGGTTTGACACAGATACGCAGTATTTT; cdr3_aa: CATSRDPGFDTDTQYF
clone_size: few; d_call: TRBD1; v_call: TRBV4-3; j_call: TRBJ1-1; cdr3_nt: TGCGCCAGCAGCCTCTACAGGGGACCCAGGAACACTGAAGCTTTCTTT; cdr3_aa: CASSLYRGPRNTEAFF
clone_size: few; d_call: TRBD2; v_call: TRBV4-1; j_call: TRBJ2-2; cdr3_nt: TGCGCCAGCACCGCAACCGAAAGCGGGGTCCGGGAGCTGTTTTTT; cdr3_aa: CASTATESGVRELFF
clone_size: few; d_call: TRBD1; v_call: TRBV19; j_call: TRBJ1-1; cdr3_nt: TGTGCCAGTGAGACAGGGTTGAACACTGAAGCTTTCTTT; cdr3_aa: CASETGLNTEAFF
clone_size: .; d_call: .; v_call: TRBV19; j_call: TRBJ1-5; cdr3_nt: TGTGCCAGTAGTATCTCTCGCGGGGATCAGCCCCAGCATTTT; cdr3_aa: CASSISRGDQPQHF
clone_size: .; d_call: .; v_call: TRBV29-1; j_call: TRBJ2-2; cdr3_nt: TGCAGCGTTGAAGGAGCAACGAACACCGGGGAGCTGTTTTTT; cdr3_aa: CSVEGATNTGELFF
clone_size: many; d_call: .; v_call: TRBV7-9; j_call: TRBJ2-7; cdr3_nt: TGTGCCAGCAGCAGAGGGTCCTACGAGCAGTACTTC; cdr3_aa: CASSRGSYEQYF
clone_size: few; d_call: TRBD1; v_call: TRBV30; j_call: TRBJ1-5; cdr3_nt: TGTGCCTGGGGACAGGGGTTCTCGGGCAATCAGCCCCAGCATTTT; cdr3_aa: CAWGQGFSGNQPQHF
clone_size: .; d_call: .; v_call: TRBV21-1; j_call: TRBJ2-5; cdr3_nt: TGTGCCAGCAGCAAGAGGGCAGGGGGTAGGGAGACCCAGTACTTC; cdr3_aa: CASSKRAGGRETQYF
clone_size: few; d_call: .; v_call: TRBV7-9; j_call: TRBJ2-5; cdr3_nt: TGTGCCAGCAGCTACGTAGGGGCGAGGGAGACCCAGTACTTC; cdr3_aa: CASSYVGARETQYF
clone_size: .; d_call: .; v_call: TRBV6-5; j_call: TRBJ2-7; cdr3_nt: TGTGCCAGCGGGGGGGCCCACGAGCAGTACTTC; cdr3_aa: CASGGAHEQYF
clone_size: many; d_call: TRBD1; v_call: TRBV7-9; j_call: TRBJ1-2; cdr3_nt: TGTGCCAGCAGCCCATGGACAGGGTTTCATGGCTACACCTTC; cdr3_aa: CASSPWTGFHGYTF
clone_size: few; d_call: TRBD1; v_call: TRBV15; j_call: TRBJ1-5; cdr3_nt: TGTGCCACCAGCAGAGAGCGGGGGGACAGGAGCAATCAGCCCCAGCATTTT; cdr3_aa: CATSRERGDRSNQPQHF
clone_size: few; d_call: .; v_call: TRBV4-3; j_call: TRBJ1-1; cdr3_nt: TGCGCCAGCAGCCAAGGAATCGCAGGTGTGAACACTGAAGCTTTCTTT; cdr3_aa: CASSQGIAGVNTEAFF
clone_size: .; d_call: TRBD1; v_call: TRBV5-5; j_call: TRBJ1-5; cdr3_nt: TGTGCCAGCAGCCAGGACGACAGGGTGAATCAGCCCCAGCATTTT; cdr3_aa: CASSQDDRVNQPQHF
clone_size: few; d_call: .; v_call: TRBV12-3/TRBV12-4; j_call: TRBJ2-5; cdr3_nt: TGTGCCAGCACGAGACATCTAGAGACCCAGTACTTC; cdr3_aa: CASTRHLETQYF
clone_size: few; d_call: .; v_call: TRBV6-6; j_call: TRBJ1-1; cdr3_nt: TGTGCCAGCAGTTACTCGGGGATCATGAACACTGAAGCTTTCTTT; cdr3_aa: CASSYSGIMNTEAFF
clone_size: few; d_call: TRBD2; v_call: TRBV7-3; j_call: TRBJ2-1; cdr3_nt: TGTGCCAGCAGCTCCATACTAGCGGGGGACACCTACAATGAGCAGTTCTTC; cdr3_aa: CASSSILAGDTYNEQFF